These 32 T cell receptor beta chains came from one sample sequenced in a study of identical twins. TCRdb analysed the 5' RACE reads with MiXCR anew, one entry per CDR3 protein. The sample has some 1,700,000 distinct CDR3 sequences, around a third seen once; the top ten hold more than 0.25%. Sequenced: cord blood. These receptors all come from a newborn girl in good health.

The sample holds many counts of this clonotype. The V gene is TRBV27, the J gene TRBJ1-1; D remains ambiguous. The CDR3 is made up of 11 amino acids. V shed 6 bases and J shed 1 base, with 3 bases lying between them. Germline V gene lookup returns CDR1 MNHEY and CDR2 SMNVEV (reference sequence). CDR3 protein: CASRQNTEAFF. CDR3 nucleotides: TGTGCCAGCAGACAGAACACTGAAGCTTTCTTT.

This rearrangement joins TRBV14 to TRBJ2-5; no firm D call. Deletions cut 8 bases from V and 5 bases from J, with 9 bases between. Germline CDR1 and CDR2: SGHDN and FVKESK. This CDR3 region has 11 residues. CDR3 residues: CASQQWETQYF. The CDR3 DNA follows: TGTGCCAGCCAACAGTGGGAGACCCAGTACTTC.

This clonotype has just a few counts. The CDR3 region has the DNA TGTGCCAGCAGTTACCGGACAGTGAACTATGGCTACACCTTC. As protein: CASSYRTVNYGYTF. The chain recombines TRBV6-6 with TRBJ1-2; tentative D call: TRBD1 (6 bases). The CDR3 totals 14 residues. In germline, CDR1 is MNHNY, CDR2 SVGAGI (reference sequence). V gave up 2 bases and J gave up 2 bases, with 9 bases separating them.

In the case of this clonotype: This could be a read error, since a much larger clone is one nucleotide away. The chain recombines TRBV29-1 with TRBJ2-1, with a weak D call TRBD2 (5 bases). Trimming shortened V by 0 bases and J by 10 bases, and 16 bases separated the two germline ends. Germline CDR1 and CDR2: SQVTM and ANQGSEA. The CDR3 spans 14 residues. The CDR3 protein is CSVEENRLKGEQFF. CDR3 nucleotides: TGCAGCGTTGAAGAAAACCGACTAAAAGGCGAGCAGTTCTTC.

The rearrangement links TRBV5-1 to TRBJ2-3; 7 bases line up with TRBD1. This CDR3 is 16 amino acids long. Germline CDR1 SGHRS, CDR2 YFSETQ. V lost 4 bases to trimming and J lost 7 bases; unmatched junction nucleotides: 15. CDR3 loop: CASSLGVGTVFYTQYF. CDR3 nucleotides: TGCGCCAGCAGCCTCGGGGTGGGGACAGTTTTTTATACGCAGTATTTT.

Comments on this clonotype: A junction end diverges from the germline sequence, so it may reflect a read error. The chain links TRBV11-2 to TRBJ1-4; possible D gene TRBD1, 5 bases. The CDR3 extends over 15 amino acids. Germline CDR1 SGHAT, CDR2 FQNNGV. The CDR3 loop reads CAGRFSGEAYEKLFF. The CDR3 coding sequence is TGTGCCGGCAGGTTCTCGGGGGAGGCTTATGAAAAACTGTTTTTT. Looking up the rest from reference TRBV11-2 and TRBJ1-4 gives the full variable domain: EAGVAQSPRYKIIEKRQSVAFWCNPISGHATLYWYQQILGQGPKLLIQFQNNGVVDDSQLPKDRFSAERLKGVDSTLKIQPAKLEDSAVYLCAGRFSGEAYEKLFFGSGTQLSVL.

This clonotype was detected only a few times. The chain is built from TRBV4-1 and TRBJ2-7; maybe TRBD2 (6 bases). Per the germline V gene, CDR1 is MGHRA and CDR2 is YSYEKL. The germline V and J ends were trimmed by 1 base and 2 bases, with 12 bases remaining between them. CDR3 length: 15 residues. Written as DNA, the CDR3 is TGCGCCAGCAGCCAAGGTCAGACTAGGACCTACGAGCAGTACTTC. Translation: CASSQGQTRTYEQYF.

The chain carries TRBV20-1 and TRBJ1-2; 7 nucleotides line up with TRBD1. Germline values: CDR1 DFQATT, CDR2 SNEGSKA (reference sequence). V shed 7 bases and J 3 bases; nucleotides not matched to a gene: 5. The CDR3 totals 12 residues. The CDR3 DNA is TGCAGTGTTAAGGGACAGCACTATGGCTACACCTTC. Amino acids: CSVKGQHYGYTF.

The rearrangement links TRBV27 to TRBJ2-7, with D perhaps given as TRBD1 or TRBD2 (5 bases each). V lost 6 bases and J lost 6, with 15 bases in between. The CDR3 sequence is 13 residues long. CDR1 MNHEY and CDR2 SMNVEV come from the germline V gene (reference sequence). The CDR3 is CASRLPGHCEQYF. The CDR3 nucleotides read TGTGCCAGCAGACTCCCGGGGCACTGCGAGCAGTACTTC.

The chain recombines TRBV27 with TRBJ1-5; 10 bases agree with TRBD1. The J segment lost 6 bases and the V segment lost 6 bases, leaving 11 bases of the junction unmatched. The CDR3 length is 16 residues. Germline CDR1 is MNHEY and CDR2 is SMNVEV (reference sequence). CDR3 in amino acids: CASSLTGGLVSQPQHF. In DNA form, the CDR3 reads TGTGCCAGCAGCCTGACAGGGGGCCTTGTTAGTCAGCCCCAGCATTTT.

This clonotype was detected once. The J gene is TRBJ2-3, the V gene TRBV28, with 10 bases lining up with TRBD1. Germline loops: CDR1 MDHEN, CDR2 SYDVKM. The CDR3 runs 16 residues. V was clipped by 4 bases and J by 4 bases; unmatched bases: 8. CDR3 protein: CASSSPTGGTADTQYF. In DNA form, the CDR3 reads TGTGCCAGCAGTTCACCGACAGGGGGCACGGCAGATACGCAGTATTTT.

This clonotype is a singleton in its sample. The rearrangement joins TRBV2 to TRBJ2-3; 9 nucleotides agree with TRBD2. V was pared by 11 bases and J by 2 bases, with 11 bases of the junction left unmatched. The CDR3 is 15 residues long. Germline V gene data show CDR1 as SNHLY and CDR2 as FYNNEI. The chain's CDR3 is CAGIKRGAPTDTQYF. CDR3 DNA sequence: TGTGCCGGCATTAAGCGGGGGGCTCCCACAGATACGCAGTATTTT.

The chain links TRBV12-5 to TRBJ2-3; D gene ambiguous. This CDR3 is built from 16 residues. Per germline, CDR1 LGHNT and CDR2 FRNRAP. V shed 0 bases and J shed 2 bases, with 12 bases lying between them. CDR3 nucleotides: TGTGCTAGTGGTTTGGTACTCGGCAGGTACACAGATACGCAGTATTTT. Protein product: CASGLVLGRYTDTQYF.

V usage is TRBV20-1 and J usage is TRBJ2-7; 10 nucleotides line up with TRBD2. Germline CDR1 and CDR2: DFQATT and SNEGSKA (reference sequence). The CDR3 is 15 amino acids. With 3 bases clipped from V and 1 base from J, the junction kept 6 bases outside the gene matches. The CDR3 loop reads CSARVAGGLSYEQYF. The CDR3 DNA follows: TGCAGTGCTAGGGTAGCGGGGGGCCTGTCCTACGAGCAGTACTTC.

This clonotype was recorded at least ten times. This sequence joins TRBV10-3 and TRBJ2-1, with 7 bases aligning to TRBD2. The germline gives CDR1 ENHRY, CDR2 SYGVKD. The length of the CDR3 is 15 residues. After removal of 6 bases from V and 4 bases from J, the junction contained 9 bases not matched to a gene. The DNA of the CDR3 is TGTGCCATCAGCTTTAGCGGGTTCTTTTACAATGAGCAGTTCTTC. Protein product: CAISFSGFFYNEQFF.

The V gene is TRBV6-5, the J gene TRBJ2-5; D is possibly TRBD1 (6 bases). Germline loops: CDR1 MNHEY, CDR2 SVGAGI. The CDR3 totals 14 residues. Trimming shortened V by 6 bases and J by 9 bases, and 20 bases separated the two germline ends. CDR3 loop: CASSRNGGQTAQYF. The DNA of the CDR3 is TGTGCCAGCAGCAGGAACGGTGGACAGACGGCCCAGTACTTC.

This clonotype was detected only a few times. The chain couples TRBV5-1 to TRBJ1-5; TRBD1 aligns across 10 bases. Trimming removed 0 bases from V and 3 bases from J; junction bases left unmatched: 3. This CDR3 is 16 amino acids long. The germline CDR1 and CDR2 sequences are SGHRS and YFSETQ. The DNA for the CDR3 is TGCGCCAGCAGCTTGGGGACAGGGGGAAACAATCAGCCCCAGCATTTT. It codes for CASSLGTGGNNQPQHF.

Only a few counts were recorded for this clonotype. V is TRBV10-3 and J is TRBJ1-2; D uncertain. The V gene's germline CDR1 is ENHRY and CDR2 SYGVKD. V lost 6 bases and J 8 bases, leaving 13 bases between the germline ends. This CDR3 has 12 residues. The CDR3 DNA sequence: TGTGCCATCAGCTCGTTACCCGGGGGCTACACCTTC. Amino acids: CAISSLPGGYTF.

In its sample, this clonotype was seen a few times. This chain links TRBV5-1 with TRBJ2-1, with 9 bases aligning to TRBD2. CDR1 SGHRS and CDR2 YFSETQ come from the germline V gene. This CDR3 has 16 residues. The V and J ends lost 5 bases and 7 bases, in that order; junction bases with no gene match: 13. This CDR3 is CASRYLAGLSGNEQFF. The CDR3 DNA is TGCGCCAGCAGGTACCTAGCGGGACTTAGTGGTAATGAGCAGTTCTTC.

The chain combines TRBV6-5 with TRBJ1-6; D remains ambiguous. The germline CDR1 and CDR2 sequences are MNHEY and SVGAGI. The ends were cut back, 4 bases at V and 3 bases at J, with 13 bases in the middle. The CDR3 is 16 residues long. Written as DNA, the CDR3 is TGTGCCAGCAGTTTTTCCCGGAATCACTATAATTCACCCCTCCACTTT. Its protein is CASSFSRNHYNSPLHF.

Details on this clonotype: A junction boundary mismatches the germline segment, possibly from a read error. This rearrangement joins TRBV20-1 to TRBJ2-3; D perhaps matches TRBD2 (5 bases). The CDR3 runs to 16 residues. CDR1 DFQATT and CDR2 SNEGSKA come from the germline V gene (reference sequence). CDR3 sequence: CSARDPLARGTDTQYF. DNA of the CDR3: TGCAGTGCTAGAGATCCGTTAGCGAGAGGCACGGATACGCAGTATTTT.

The chain employs TRBV9 and TRBJ2-3; no reliable D call. The CDR3 is 13 amino acids. Germline CDR1 and CDR2: SGDLS and YYNGEE. Trimming took 1 base from V and 5 from J, leaving 8 bases between them. The CDR3 sequence is CASSVRERDTQYF. CDR3 nucleotide sequence: TGTGCCAGCAGCGTACGTGAGAGAGATACGCAGTATTTT. The full variable domain, in which reference TRBV9 and TRBJ2-3 provide the parts outside the CDR3, is DSGVTQTPKHLITATGQRVTLRCSPRSGDLSVYWYQQSLDQGLQFLIQYYNGEERAKGNILERFSAQQFPDLHSELNLSSLELGDSALYFCASSVRERDTQYFGPGTRLTVL.

J is TRBJ1-2 and V is TRBV7-9; 7 bases fit TRBD1. The J segment lost 0 bases and the V segment lost 5 bases, leaving 15 bases of the junction unmatched. Germline CDR1 is SEHNR and CDR2 is FQNEAQ (reference sequence). The CDR3 consists of 18 residues. The CDR3 coding sequence is TGTGCCAGCAGCCCAGACAGGGTGCGAGTAAATGCTAACTATGGCTACACCTTC. Amino acids: CASSPDRVRVNANYGYTF.

The chain employs TRBV7-6 and TRBJ2-1, with 8 bases aligning to TRBD1. Per the germline V gene, CDR1 is SGHVS and CDR2 is FNYEAQ. J was trimmed by 2 bases and V by 0 bases; bases with no gene match: 0. CDR3 size: 15 residues. CDR3 nucleotide sequence: TGTGCCAGCAGCTTAGCGGACAGGGCCTACAATGAGCAGTTCTTC. This codes for CASSLADRAYNEQFF.

V gene TRBV5-6 combines with J gene TRBJ1-5; 8 bases are shared with TRBD1. CDR1 is SGHDT and CDR2 is YYEEEE in the germline V gene. Losses at the gene ends were 4 bases for V and 6 bases for J; bases not matched to a gene: 6. The CDR3 is made up of 14 amino acids. The CDR3 DNA reads as TGTGCCAGCAGCGACAGGGGCGGGGGTCAGCCCCAGCATTTT. As protein: CASSDRGGGQPQHF.

Here the CDR3 DNA reads TGTGCCAGCAGCCCTTCACTAAGCGGGGGGGCCTACGAGCAGTACTTC. Translating gives CASSPSLSGGAYEQYF. This chain links TRBV6-6 with TRBJ2-7; 10 nucleotides match TRBD2. The J segment lost 2 bases and the V segment lost 6 bases, leaving 10 bases of the junction unmatched. Germline V gene sequence: CDR1 MNHNY, CDR2 SVGAGI (reference sequence). The CDR3 contains 16 residues.

Details on this clonotype: One end of the junction does not line up with germline, which may come from a read error. This chain uses TRBV5-5 with TRBJ2-7, with D possibly TRBD2 on 5 matching bases. The CDR3 runs 15 residues. Germline V lookup: CDR1 SGHKS, CDR2 YYEKEE (reference sequence). The CDR3 region has the DNA TGTGCCTGCAGCTTGTCGCGGGCCAGCTCCTACGAGCAGTACTTC. Its protein is CACSLSRASSYEQYF.

This rearrangement joins TRBV10-3 to TRBJ1-1; 9 nucleotides match TRBD1. Looked up from germline, CDR1 is ENHRY and CDR2 is SYGVKD. V lost 11 bases and J lost 1; bases outside the gene matches: 5. There are 13 residues in the CDR3. In nucleotides, the CDR3 is TGTGCCCCCAAGGGACAGGGGAACACTGAAGCTTTCTTT. Translation gives CAPKGQGNTEAFF.

The CDR3 loop is CASRGTGTGINYGYTF. The CDR3 region has the DNA TGTGCCAGCAGGGGGACCGGGACAGGGATTAACTATGGCTACACCTTC. This rearrangement joins TRBV6-5 to TRBJ1-2, with 9 bases aligning to TRBD1. The germline V gene encodes CDR1 MNHEY and CDR2 SVGAGI. Trimming cost V 6 bases and J 1 base; bases outside gene matches: 9. This CDR3 spans 16 amino acids.

This clonotype appeared many times. The rearrangement uses TRBV3-1 and TRBJ2-7; D gene ambiguous. The CDR3 runs 14 residues. Trimming took 0 bases from V and 0 from J, leaving 6 bases between them. From germline, CDR1 is LGHDT and CDR2 YNNKEL (reference sequence). CDR3 protein: CASSQDHHSYEQYF. DNA of the CDR3: TGTGCCAGCAGCCAAGACCACCACTCCTACGAGCAGTACTTC.

The rearrangement links TRBV3-1 to TRBJ2-7; D possibly corresponds to TRBD1 (6 bases). The germline gives CDR1 LGHDT, CDR2 YNNKEL (reference sequence). The CDR3 has 14 amino acids. V was pared by 0 bases and J by 2 bases, with 8 bases between. CDR3 bases: TGTGCCAGCAGCCAAGATTGGGGGCCCTACGAGCAGTACTTC. Translated, it gives CASSQDWGPYEQYF.

J is TRBJ1-1 and V is TRBV24-1; no reliable D call. Germline V gives CDR1 KGHDR, CDR2 SFDVKD. V lost 8 bases, J lost 1 base, and 10 bases lay in between. This CDR3 is built from 13 residues. The CDR3: CATTLRGNTEAFF. As DNA, the CDR3 is TGTGCCACCACATTGAGAGGGAACACTGAAGCTTTCTTT.